These 12 T cell receptor beta chains originate from one sample sequenced in a study of shared clonotypes between healthy human individuals. TCRdb's table, derived via immunoSEQ multiplex PCR, lists solely in-frame clones and lacks some. Of around 2.5 million clones detected, 80% to 95% appear once; the ten largest clones hold about 0.39%. Material for sequencing was naive CD4+ T cells from PBMCs. As to subset: CD45RA+ positively selected. The source is a man between 18 and 35 years old in good health. Some clones in this sample may be carry-over from other donors' samples.

This sequence joins TRBV5-4 and TRBJ2-3; D not certain. From germline, CDR1 is SGHNT and CDR2 YYREEE (reference sequence). Trimming took off 3 bases at V and 0 bases at J, with 8 bases between the two ends. This CDR3 contains 14 residues. As DNA, the CDR3 is TGTGCCAGCAGCTCGACCGGAAGCACAGATACGCAGTATTTT. It translates to CASSSTGSTDTQYF.

This clone has a handful of counts. The J gene is TRBJ1-1, the V gene TRBV5-4; D not certain. Germline CDR1 is SGHNT and CDR2 is YYREEE (reference sequence). The CDR3 is made up of 13 amino acids. The ends were cut back, 0 bases at V and 3 bases at J, with 6 bases in the middle. This CDR3 is CASSLAGHTEAFF. The CDR3 DNA reads as TGTGCCAGCAGCTTGGCCGGGCACACTGAAGCTTTCTTT.

This rearrangement joins TRBV7-9 to TRBJ1-2; D is unresolved. V was trimmed by 1 base and J by 4 bases, leaving 1 base between them. Looked up from germline, CDR1 is SEHNR and CDR2 is FQNEAQ (reference sequence). The CDR3 is made up of 11 amino acids. CDR3 bases: TGTGCCAGCAGCTTAGTCTATGGCTACACCTTC. It translates to CASSLVYGYTF.

This sequence joins TRBV28 and TRBJ2-1; D is ambiguous. V was trimmed by 1 base and J by 8 bases, leaving 15 bases between them. CDR1 is MDHEN and CDR2 is SYDVKM in the germline V gene. The CDR3 is 15 residues long. CDR3 residues: CASSLSQPPRHEQFF. As DNA, the CDR3 is TGTGCCAGCAGTTTATCGCAGCCGCCCCGCCATGAGCAGTTCTTC.

V and J are TRBV30 and TRBJ1-5; D call uncertain. Germline V gene lookup returns CDR1 GTSNPN and CDR2 SVGIG (reference sequence). CDR3 size: 15 residues. Between the trimmed V and J ends, which lost 2 bases and 3 bases, there was a span of 14 bases. The CDR3 DNA sequence: TGTGCCTGGAGTCCCAAGGGAGGGCTCAATCAGCCCCAGCATTTT. It is translated as CAWSPKGGLNQPQHF.

V gene TRBV19 combines with J gene TRBJ2-1; 7 nucleotides agree with TRBD2. The J segment lost 0 bases and the V segment lost 9 bases, leaving 5 bases of the junction unmatched. This CDR3 contains 14 residues. CDR1 is LNHDA and CDR2 is SQIVND in the germline V gene (reference sequence). CDR3 bases: TGTGCCAGCAAACGGGACTACTCCTACAATGAGCAGTTCTTC. Translating gives CASKRDYSYNEQFF.

Concerning this clone itself: The sample carries other DNA sequences with the same CDR3. This rearrangement joins TRBV29-1 to TRBJ1-2; the match to TRBD1 covers 10 bases. J lost 0 bases, V lost 6 bases, and 1 base had no gene match. Germline assignment: CDR1 SQVTM and CDR2 ANQGSEA. CDR3 length: 13 residues. The DNA of the CDR3 is TGCAGCGTCGGACAGGGGGCTAACTATGGCTACACCTTC. This codes for CSVGQGANYGYTF.

The chain carries TRBV7-9 and TRBJ2-5; no firm D call. CDR3 length: 11 residues. In germline, CDR1 is SEHNR, CDR2 FQNEAQ (reference sequence). With 8 bases removed from V and 2 bases from J, the gap between germline ends came to 6 bases. CDR3 residues: CASQWQETQYF. DNA of the CDR3: TGTGCCAGCCAGTGGCAAGAGACCCAGTACTTC. Filled out from reference TRBV7-9 and TRBJ2-5, the complete variable domain reads DTGVSQNPRHKITKRGQNVTFRCDPISEHNRLYWYRQTLGQGPEFLTYFQNEAQLEKSRLLSDRFSAERPKGSFSTLEIQRTEQGDSAMYLCASQWQETQYFGPGTRLLVL.

The CDR3 reads CASNINPQGYGYTF. DNA for the CDR3: TGTGCCAGCAACATTAACCCACAGGGTTATGGCTACACCTTC. The chain joins TRBV7-2 to TRBJ1-2, with D maybe TRBD1 (6 bases). V was shortened by 7 bases and J by 5 bases, with 17 bases between the two germline ends. Germline V gene lookup returns CDR1 SGHTA and CDR2 FQGNSA. This CDR3 is built from 14 residues.

The CDR3 nucleotides are TGTGCCAGCAGCTTAAGCCCCAAGGGGGCTCACTATGGCTACACCTTC. Its protein product is CASSLSPKGAHYGYTF. J is TRBJ1-2 and V is TRBV27, with 7 bases aligning to TRBD1. The germline gives CDR1 MNHEY, CDR2 SMNVEV (reference sequence). V trimming: 6 bases; J trimming: 3 bases; junction bases outside the gene matches: 13. This CDR3 comprises 16 residues.

Points on this clone: The sample contains more than one DNA sequence encoding this CDR3. J is TRBJ1-5 and V is TRBV2; no reliable D call. V lost 6 bases and J 2 bases, leaving 11 bases between the germline ends. Germline V lookup: CDR1 SNHLY, CDR2 FYNNEI. The CDR3 sequence is 14 residues long. The CDR3 coding sequence is TGTGCCAGCAGCCCCCGGGGTGGCAATCAGCCCCAGCATTTT. Translation gives CASSPRGGNQPQHF.

The genes are TRBV14 and TRBJ2-1, with D maybe TRBD1 (6 bases). Between the trimmed V and J ends, which lost 4 bases and 9 bases, there was a span of 13 bases. Germline CDR1 reads SGHDN; CDR2 reads FVKESK. This CDR3 region has 13 residues. CDR3 loop: CASSLYRASEQFF. The CDR3 DNA reads as TGTGCCAGCAGCCTTTACAGGGCGAGTGAGCAGTTCTTC.